These 27 T cell receptor beta chains came from one sample sequenced in a study of T cell responses to AZD1222 COVID-19 vaccine. Measured with immunoSEQ multiplex PCR; TCRdb has only the in-frame clones, and not every one. The sample records over 200,000 clones, approximately 94% being singletons. Sequenced material: peripheral blood, taken 28 days after the second dose of the MenACWY control vaccine. These receptors were collected from an adult who received the MenACWY meningococcal vaccine as a control.

V gene TRBV28 combines with J gene TRBJ1-2, with 9 bases that match TRBD1. J lost 5 bases, V lost 4 bases, and 11 bases had no gene match. Germline lookup yields CDR1 MDHEN and CDR2 SYDVKM. This CDR3 has 16 amino acids. The CDR3 protein is CASSSWDRVEIYGYTF. Written as DNA, the CDR3 is TGTGCCAGCAGTTCCTGGGACAGGGTGGAGATATATGGCTACACCTTC.

The chain carries TRBV7-3 and TRBJ2-7, with 9 bases identical to TRBD2. The germline V gene has CDR1 SGHTA and CDR2 FQGTGA. The CDR3 totals 14 residues. V was pared by 3 bases and J by 7 bases, with 7 bases of the junction left unmatched. CDR3 sequence (DNA): TGTGCCAGCAGCTTGACTAGCGGTTCTGTGGAGCAGTACTTC. Translation gives CASSLTSGSVEQYF.

The chain is built from TRBV3-1 (or the pseudogene TRBV3-2) and TRBJ1-6, with 7 nucleotides matching TRBD1. The trim removed 0 bases at V and 4 bases at J, leaving 9 bases unmatched. Per germline, CDR1 LGHDT and CDR2 YNNKEL (reference sequence). The CDR3 loop spans 18 amino acids. The CDR3 DNA reads as TGTGCCAGCAGCCAAGAGGTAACAGGGGAAACTTATAATTCACCCCTCCACTTT. The encoded protein is CASSQEVTGETYNSPLHF.

This chain connects TRBV7-6 to TRBJ1-4; TRBD1 matches at 10 bases. Germline-derived CDR1 and CDR2 are SGHVS and FNYEAQ. Losses at the gene ends were 4 bases for V and 7 bases for J; bases not matched to a gene: 6. CDR3 size: 15 residues. DNA of the CDR3: TGTGCCAGCAGCTCCCCGGGGACAGGGGTTGAAAAACTGTTTTTT. This gives the protein CASSSPGTGVEKLFF.

The CDR3 spells CASRKIGGGGAKETQYF. The CDR3 DNA reads as TGCGCCAGCAGAAAAATTGGAGGCGGGGGGGCGAAAGAGACCCAGTACTTC. J is TRBJ2-5 and V is TRBV4-1, with TRBD2 matching over 9 bases. The junction had 14 bases not matched to a gene; V was cut back by 6 bases and J by 3 bases. The germline V gene encodes CDR1 MGHRA and CDR2 YSYEKL. This CDR3 comprises 17 residues.

This chain links TRBV13 with TRBJ2-1; D is perhaps TRBD2 (7 bases). Germline-derived CDR1 and CDR2 are PRHDT and FYEKMQ (reference sequence). Trimming removed 4 bases at V and 5 bases at J, with 15 bases between. There are 15 residues in the CDR3. The DNA for the CDR3 is TGTGCCAGCAGCTCCCGGGGGGCCCCTAACAATGAGCAGTTCTTC. Translated: CASSSRGAPNNEQFF.

This sequence joins TRBV3-1 (or the pseudogene TRBV3-2) and TRBJ2-1; 9 bases align to TRBD2. V lost 0 bases, J lost 3 bases, and 3 bases stayed unmatched. This CDR3 contains 16 residues. Germline loops: CDR1 LGHDT, CDR2 YNNKEL (reference sequence). The CDR3 loop is CASSQEAGGYYNEQFF. The CDR3 nucleotides are TGTGCCAGCAGCCAAGAAGCGGGAGGCTACTACAATGAGCAGTTCTTC.

The chain uses TRBV10-2 and TRBJ1-2, with D maybe TRBD1 (5 bases). Per the germline V gene, CDR1 is WSHSY and CDR2 is SAAADI. Trimming removed 6 bases at V and 10 bases at J, with 18 bases between. The CDR3 runs 13 residues. The chain's CDR3 is CASRGDGTHDYTF. The CDR3 region has the DNA TGCGCCAGCAGGGGGGACGGAACCCATGACTACACCTTC.

This chain uses TRBV7-9 with TRBJ2-7, with a weak D call TRBD1 (6 bases). Germline V lookup: CDR1 SEHNR, CDR2 FQNEAQ (reference sequence). The CDR3 length is 11 residues. Trimming removed 5 bases from V and 6 bases from J, with 8 bases in between. The CDR3 nucleotides read TGTGCCAGCAGCCCAGGGGCCGAGCAGTACTTC. Translating gives CASSPGAEQYF.

This CDR3 is CATSRGVAGIGETQYF. The CDR3 nucleotides read TGTGCCACCAGCAGAGGAGTAGCGGGAATCGGGGAGACCCAGTACTTC. This chain links TRBV15 with TRBJ2-5; 8 nucleotides line up with TRBD2. CDR3 size: 16 residues. Germline lookup yields CDR1 LNHNV and CDR2 YYDKDF (reference sequence). Trimming took 1 base from V and 5 from J; bases not matched to a gene: 9.

The chain employs TRBV11-3 and TRBJ2-1; the match to TRBD2 covers 8 bases. V dropped 6 bases and J dropped 9; count of bases not matched to a gene: 13. The CDR3 has 15 amino acids. Looked up from germline, CDR1 is SGHNT and CDR2 is YENEEA. CDR3 DNA sequence: TGTGCCAGCAGTCCCGGTGGAGCGGGAGAGGGTGAGCAGTTCTTC. As protein: CASSPGGAGEGEQFF.

The J gene is TRBJ1-5, the V gene TRBV10-3; 7 bases are shared with TRBD1. This CDR3 spans 14 amino acids. CDR1 is ENHRY and CDR2 is SYGVKD in the germline V gene. The V segment lost 10 bases and the J segment 6 bases; nucleotides outside the gene matches: 12. The CDR3 coding sequence is TGTGCCACCAGGGGGGGGGACAGTTCTCAGCCCCAGCATTTT. Amino acids: CATRGGDSSQPQHF.

The chain joins TRBV7-2 to TRBJ1-2; D might be TRBD1 (5 bases). V lost 1 base and J lost 4, with 10 bases in between. Germline V gives CDR1 SGHTA, CDR2 FQGNSA. The CDR3 has 14 residues. The DNA for the CDR3 is TGTGCCAGCAGCTTAGGAGAGGGGCCCTATGGCTACACCTTC. Amino acid sequence: CASSLGEGPYGYTF.

The chain couples TRBV19 to TRBJ2-6; TRBD1 might be the D (6 bases). The CDR3 is 17 residues long. Trimming left V 7 bases short and J 0 bases short, with 16 bases between. In germline, CDR1 is LNHDA, CDR2 SQIVND (reference sequence). CDR3 sequence reads: CASNYGGAGSGANVLTF. The CDR3 region has the DNA TGTGCCAGTAATTATGGGGGCGCTGGCTCTGGGGCCAACGTCCTGACTTTC.

This clone was detected only once. The J gene is TRBJ1-5, the V gene TRBV7-8, with TRBD1 matching 7 bases. Germline lookup yields CDR1 SGHVS and CDR2 FQNEAQ. V dropped 4 bases and J dropped 4; count of bases not matched to a gene: 1. CDR3 length: 13 residues. The CDR3 region is CASSWDRNQPQHF. The CDR3, as DNA: TGTGCCAGCAGCTGGGACAGAAATCAGCCCCAGCATTTT.

The chain has TRBV7-9 and TRBJ1-2; 8 nucleotides agree with TRBD1. The germline CDR1 and CDR2 sequences are SEHNR and FQNEAQ (reference sequence). The CDR3 is made up of 14 amino acids. V trimming: 1 base; J trimming: 7 bases; junction bases outside the gene matches: 5. CDR3 amino acids: CASSLDGQGSGYTF. DNA of the CDR3: TGTGCCAGCAGCTTAGACGGACAGGGCAGTGGCTACACCTTC.

This chain connects TRBV6-1 to TRBJ2-3; a possible D gene is TRBD2 (6 bases). This CDR3 has 14 amino acids. The germline V gene encodes CDR1 MNHNS and CDR2 SASEGT. V lost 0 bases and J 5 bases, leaving 9 bases between the germline ends. The DNA of the CDR3 is TGTGCCAGCAGTGAAGCGGGGGGATTAGATACGCAGTATTTT. Encoded protein: CASSEAGGLDTQYF.

The chain uses TRBV18 and TRBJ2-7; 7 nucleotides line up with TRBD1. The CDR3 is made up of 16 amino acids. The germline gives CDR1 KGHSH, CDR2 LQKENI. The J segment lost 3 bases and the V segment lost 2 bases, leaving 10 bases of the junction unmatched. CDR3 DNA sequence: TGTGCCAGCTCACCATACGACAGGGCGGCTGGCTACGAGCAGTACTTC. The encoded protein is CASSPYDRAAGYEQYF.

V usage is TRBV10-3 and J usage is TRBJ1-5; the match to TRBD1 covers 7 bases. Germline V gene lookup returns CDR1 ENHRY and CDR2 SYGVKD. Trimming cost V 6 bases and J 4 bases; bases outside gene matches: 3. The length of the CDR3 is 13 residues. CDR3 sequence (DNA): TGTGCCATCAGGCAGGGACAGAATCAGCCCCAGCATTTT. Its translation is CAIRQGQNQPQHF.

The genes are TRBV19 and TRBJ2-5, with 11 positions matching TRBD2. The J segment lost 5 bases and the V segment lost 1 base, leaving 9 bases of the junction unmatched. This CDR3 is built from 17 residues. Germline V gene data show CDR1 as LNHDA and CDR2 as SQIVND (reference sequence). The DNA of the CDR3 is TGTGCCAGTAGTATAGGCCAACTAGCGGGGGCAGGGGAGACCCAGTACTTC. Protein sequence: CASSIGQLAGAGETQYF.

This chain joins TRBV19 and TRBJ1-5; TRBD1 agrees at 8 bases. After removal of 5 bases from V and 0 bases from J, the junction contained 6 bases not matched to a gene. The CDR3 spans 16 residues. Germline values: CDR1 LNHDA, CDR2 SQIVND (reference sequence). CDR3 sequence reads: CASSLGTGDSNQPQHF. The CDR3 region has the DNA TGTGCCAGTAGTCTCGGGACAGGAGATAGCAATCAGCCCCAGCATTTT.

CDR3 DNA: TGTGCCAGCAGTTTAATAGGACGGCGTTTGAGCAATCAGCCCCAGCATTTT. Its protein product is CASSLIGRRLSNQPQHF. The chain recombines TRBV28 with TRBJ1-5; no reliable D call. Germline V lookup: CDR1 MDHEN, CDR2 SYDVKM. This CDR3 is built from 17 residues. Trimming cost V 2 bases and J 1 base, with 15 bases left between them.

Comment on this clone: Additional DNA sequences in this sample encode the identical CDR3. The chain joins TRBV4-1 to TRBJ2-7; TRBD2 is a possible D gene (6 bases). The V gene lost 1 base and the J gene lost 4 bases, with 11 bases spanning the gap. The germline CDR1 and CDR2 sequences are MGHRA and YSYEKL. This CDR3 is built from 14 residues. The CDR3 DNA sequence: TGCGCCAGCAGCCAAGGGTCCGGGGGATACGAGCAGTACTTC. This translates into CASSQGSGGYEQYF.

The table lists this clone with a count of one. The gene calls are TRBV28 and TRBJ2-7, with a tentative D call TRBD2 (6 bases). This CDR3 has 14 amino acids. Per germline, CDR1 MDHEN and CDR2 SYDVKM. V was clipped by 8 bases and J by 0 bases, with 14 bases between them. In DNA form, the CDR3 reads TGTGCCAGCCTCGGGACTGACGTCTCCTACGAGCAGTACTTC. It is translated as CASLGTDVSYEQYF.

The chain has TRBV2 and TRBJ1-5; D is unclear. V lost 4 bases, J lost 5 bases, and 3 bases lay in between. Germline CDR1 reads SNHLY; CDR2 reads FYNNEI. CDR3 size: 11 residues. The CDR3 here is CASSVDQPQHF. DNA for the CDR3: TGTGCCAGCAGTGTGGATCAGCCCCAGCATTTT.

The V call is TRBV7-2, the J call TRBJ2-7; 9 positions agree with TRBD1. This CDR3 is 15 amino acids long. V lost 1 base, J lost 2 bases, and 3 bases stayed unmatched. Germline loops: CDR1 SGHTA, CDR2 FQGNSA. CDR3 nucleotide sequence: TGTGCCAGCAGCTTAGATCGGACAGGGGCCTACGAGCAGTACTTC. This translates into CASSLDRTGAYEQYF.

The chain uses TRBV9 and TRBJ2-3; the D gene is possibly TRBD2 (5 bases). Germline V gene lookup returns CDR1 SGDLS and CDR2 YYNGEE. The germline V and J ends were trimmed by 3 bases and 1 base, with 15 bases remaining between them. The CDR3 contains 16 residues. CDR3 bases: TGTGCCAGCAGCGCAACGAGGGCGGGTGGCACAGATACGCAGTATTTT. Translating it yields CASSATRAGGTDTQYF.